This T cell receptor beta chain was profiled in a study of T cells of healthy individuals. TCRdb reprocessed the 5' RACE reads via MiXCR and lists one record per CDR3 protein. The table lists some 85,000 distinct CDR3 sequences, 4% to 5.5% of them singletons. The CDR3 covers 16 residues. Germline loops: CDR1 LNHDA, CDR2 SQIVND (reference sequence). The V and J ends lost 1 base and 4 bases respectively, with 14 bases between them. This chain joins TRBV19 and TRBJ1-5, with D perhaps TRBD1 (6 bases). The clonotype was recovered from a female donor in good health. The CDR3 region is CASSIGQGRRNQPQHF. The CDR3 nucleotides read TGTGCCAGTAGTATAGGGCAGGGGCGCAGAAATCAGCCCCAGCATTTT.